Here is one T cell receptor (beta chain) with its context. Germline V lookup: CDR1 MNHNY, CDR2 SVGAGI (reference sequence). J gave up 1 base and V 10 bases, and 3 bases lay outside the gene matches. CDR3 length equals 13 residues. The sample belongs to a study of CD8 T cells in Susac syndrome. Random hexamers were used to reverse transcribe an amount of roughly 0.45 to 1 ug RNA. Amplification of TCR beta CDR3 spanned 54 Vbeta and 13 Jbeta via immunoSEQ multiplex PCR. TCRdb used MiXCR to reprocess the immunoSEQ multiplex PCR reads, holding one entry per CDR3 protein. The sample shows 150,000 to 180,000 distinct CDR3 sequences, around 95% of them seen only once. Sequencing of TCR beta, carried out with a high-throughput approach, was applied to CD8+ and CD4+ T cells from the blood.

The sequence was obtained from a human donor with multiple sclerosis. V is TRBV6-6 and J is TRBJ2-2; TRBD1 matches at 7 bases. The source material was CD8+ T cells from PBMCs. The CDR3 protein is CATRQGNTGELFF. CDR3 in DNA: TGTGCCACCAGACAGGGGAACACCGGGGAGCTGTTTTTT.